The next 23 T cell receptor beta chains were all read from a single sample in a study of T-cell memory formation after mild COVID-19. Via MiXCR, TCRdb re-called the 5' RACE reads, giving one row per CDR3 protein. Seen here are roughly 170,000 distinct CDR3 sequences, about a fifth observed once, and the top ten hold roughly 23%. The sample consisted of PBMCs or a T cell subset sorted from them (not recorded which). The receptor source for this set is an adult woman who had mild COVID-19 (a few samples of this study predate the infection). Cell type and time point are not known.

The rearrangement uses TRBV27 and TRBJ1-6; the D is unclear. Germline values: CDR1 MNHEY, CDR2 SMNVEV (reference sequence). The CDR3 runs to 13 residues. Trimming stripped 1 base from V and 10 bases from J, with 8 bases between. The CDR3 reads CASSLYKGSPLHF. The CDR3 DNA reads as TGTGCCAGCAGTTTATATAAGGGCTCACCCCTCCACTTT.

This clonotype was counted many times. V usage is TRBV7-9 and J usage is TRBJ2-2; D remains ambiguous. The germline V and J ends were trimmed by 0 bases and 5 bases, with 13 bases remaining between them. This CDR3 region has 16 residues. CDR1 SEHNR and CDR2 FQNEAQ come from the germline V gene (reference sequence). CDR3 DNA: TGTGCCAGCAGCTTAGCGGACGGTGGTTATACCGGGGAGCTGTTTTTT. Amino acids: CASSLADGGYTGELFF.

V gene TRBV4-3 combines with J gene TRBJ2-3, with 7 bases that match TRBD2. The germline gives CDR1 LGHNA, CDR2 YSLEER. This CDR3 contains 14 residues. The V segment lost 4 bases and the J segment 1 base; nucleotides outside the gene matches: 2. CDR3 sequence: CASSRAGGTDTQYF. CDR3 sequence (DNA): TGCGCCAGCAGCCGTGCGGGAGGCACAGATACGCAGTATTTT.

V usage is TRBV30 and J usage is TRBJ1-1; D is undetermined. Trimming removed 2 bases from V and 0 bases from J, with 4 bases in between. The CDR3 loop spans 12 amino acids. Germline V gives CDR1 GTSNPN, CDR2 SVGIG (reference sequence). CDR3 residues: CAWSSMNTEAFF. CDR3 nucleotides: TGTGCCTGGAGTTCAATGAACACTGAAGCTTTCTTT.

This clonotype turned up a few times. The chain combines TRBV5-1 with TRBJ2-7; D may be TRBD1 (6 bases). With 2 bases removed from V and 5 bases from J, the gap between germline ends came to 11 bases. Germline V gives CDR1 SGHRS, CDR2 YFSETQ. The length of the CDR3 is 13 residues. The CDR3: CASSFYRDNEQYF. CDR3 DNA: TGCGCCAGCAGCTTCTACAGGGACAACGAGCAGTACTTC.

This clonotype was seen more than once but under ten times. The rearrangement uses TRBV4-3 and TRBJ1-1, with TRBD1 matching over 11 bases. CDR1 LGHNA and CDR2 YSLEER come from the germline V gene. The ends lost 3 bases at V and 5 bases at J; junction bases unmatched: 2. The CDR3 is made up of 14 amino acids. CDR3 sequence (DNA): TGCGCCAGCAGCCAGGGACAGGGGGTGACTGAAGCTTTCTTT. Amino acids: CASSQGQGVTEAFF.

The chain recombines TRBV27 with TRBJ2-4; no definite D call. The V gene's germline CDR1 is MNHEY and CDR2 SMNVEV (reference sequence). This CDR3 is 13 amino acids long. Deletions cut 3 bases from V and 1 base from J, with 4 bases between. The CDR3 bases are TGTGCCAGCAGTTTTGGGGCCAAAAACATTCAGTACTTC. Its translation is CASSFGAKNIQYF.

The table lists this clonotype with a few counts. This chain connects TRBV19 to TRBJ1-2; D gene ambiguous. Trimming took off 6 bases at V and 2 bases at J, with 13 bases between the two ends. Germline loops: CDR1 LNHDA, CDR2 SQIVND (reference sequence). The CDR3 covers 14 residues. The CDR3 is CASSPGSLNYGYTF. CDR3 sequence (DNA): TGTGCCAGTAGCCCCGGGAGCCTGAACTATGGCTACACCTTC.

This clonotype was seen more than once but under ten times. The chain combines TRBV20-1 with TRBJ2-1; 10 bases match TRBD2. Per the germline V gene, CDR1 is DFQATT and CDR2 is SNEGSKA (reference sequence). The CDR3 covers 13 residues. Trimming took 6 bases from V and 7 from J; bases not matched to a gene: 6. DNA for the CDR3: TGCAGTGCGGCTAGCGGGGGTAATAATGAGCAGTTCTTC. Amino acids: CSAASGGNNEQFF.

This clonotype showed up many times. This chain joins TRBV7-9 and TRBJ2-7; D not certain. Germline-derived CDR1 and CDR2 are SEHNR and FQNEAQ (reference sequence). The CDR3 length is 10 residues. The V and J ends lost 8 bases and 2 bases respectively, with 4 bases between them. The CDR3 DNA reads as TGTGCCAGCGGCGCCTACGAGCAGTACTTC. It yields the protein CASGAYEQYF.

This clonotype has a single count. J is TRBJ1-2 and V is TRBV19, with 9 bases identical to TRBD1. J lost 8 bases, V lost 6 bases, and 10 bases had no gene match. CDR3 size: 14 residues. Germline lookup yields CDR1 LNHDA and CDR2 SQIVND (reference sequence). The DNA of the CDR3 is TGTGCCAGTAGACCGGGACAGGGATTTTGGGGCTACACCTTC. It translates to CASRPGQGFWGYTF.

The chain has TRBV20-1 and TRBJ2-7, with TRBD1 identical over 8 bases. Trimming at V came to 5 bases and at J to 2 bases, leaving 5 bases not matched to a gene. Germline V gene data show CDR1 as DFQATT and CDR2 as SNEGSKA (reference sequence). The CDR3 is made up of 13 amino acids. CDR3 amino acids: CSAEGQVTYEQYF. The CDR3, as DNA: TGCAGTGCTGAGGGACAGGTGACCTACGAGCAGTACTTC.

The V and J genes are TRBV19 and TRBJ1-5, with unresolved D. V was cut by 1 base and J by 2 bases, with 6 bases left in between. The germline V gene has CDR1 LNHDA and CDR2 SQIVND (reference sequence). There are 14 residues in the CDR3. As DNA, the CDR3 is TGTGCCAGTAGTATAGCCAGCGGCAATCAGCCCCAGCATTTT. Amino acid sequence: CASSIASGNQPQHF.

This clonotype was seen only a few times. The chain has TRBV4-1 and TRBJ1-2; D unresolved. This CDR3 is built from 14 residues. The V gene's germline CDR1 is MGHRA and CDR2 YSYEKL. Between the trimmed V and J ends, which lost 0 bases and 4 bases, there was a span of 9 bases. CDR3 nucleotides: TGCGCCAGCAGCCAAGAAAGGGAGTTCTATGGCTACACCTTC. Amino acid sequence: CASSQEREFYGYTF.

This clonotype was recorded a few times. The chain joins TRBV6-2 or TRBV6-3 to TRBJ2-7; no clear D. Trimming removed 4 bases from V and 2 bases from J, with 6 bases in between. This CDR3 has 12 residues. The germline gives CDR1 MNHEY, CDR2 SVGEGT. The CDR3 is CASSLKTYEQYF. CDR3 sequence (DNA): TGTGCCAGCAGTTTAAAAACCTACGAGCAGTACTTC.

This clonotype was seen only a few times. V gene TRBV7-2 combines with J gene TRBJ2-7; D possibly corresponds to TRBD1 (6 bases). Trimming took off 2 bases at V and 1 base at J, with 9 bases between the two ends. CDR1 SGHTA and CDR2 FQGNSA come from the germline V gene. CDR3 length equals 14 residues. In DNA, the CDR3 is TGTGCCAGCAGCTTATTGACAGGTTCCTACGAGCAGTACTTC. The encoded protein is CASSLLTGSYEQYF.

This clonotype was found a few times. The genes are TRBV12-5 and TRBJ2-7, with D perhaps matching TRBD2 (6 bases). The CDR3 totals 15 residues. V dropped 6 bases and J dropped 0 bases, with 15 bases sitting between them. Germline V lookup: CDR1 LGHNT, CDR2 FRNRAP. CDR3 coding DNA: TGTGCTAGTGGACGGTCTAGCGAGAACTCCTACGAGCAGTACTTC. Translated: CASGRSSENSYEQYF.

The rearrangement links TRBV24-1 to TRBJ2-2, with 7 bases identical to TRBD1. This CDR3 has 17 residues. Trimming removed 5 bases from V and 0 bases from J; junction bases left unmatched: 8. CDR1 and CDR2 from the germline V gene are KGHDR and SFDVKD. The CDR3 loop is CATSGLGQSTNTGELFF. Written as DNA, the CDR3 is TGTGCCACCAGTGGTCTGGGACAGTCAACGAACACCGGGGAGCTGTTTTTT.

The rearrangement links TRBV3-1 to TRBJ1-1; perhaps TRBD1 as D (5 bases). The CDR3 runs 13 residues. V was shortened by 5 bases and J by 6 bases, with 13 bases between the two germline ends. CDR1 is LGHDT and CDR2 is YNNKEL in the germline V gene (reference sequence). This chain's CDR3 is CASSNTGTPEAFF. In DNA form, the CDR3 reads TGTGCCAGCAGCAATACCGGGACTCCTGAAGCTTTCTTT.

The chain's CDR3 is CASSAKTEMNTEAFF. CDR3 in DNA: TGCGCCAGCAGCGCGAAGACGGAAATGAACACTGAAGCTTTCTTT. The chain links TRBV5-1 to TRBJ1-1; D uncertain. Trimming pared 4 bases from V and 0 bases from J, leaving 13 bases between. The CDR3 contains 15 residues. From germline, CDR1 is SGHRS and CDR2 YFSETQ.

The table lists this clonotype with a few counts. The chain employs TRBV6-1 and TRBJ1-1; possible D gene TRBD1, 6 bases. This CDR3 is built from 13 residues. Germline loops: CDR1 MNHNS, CDR2 SASEGT. V lost 7 bases and J lost 1, with 10 bases in between. The CDR3: CASTRTENTEAFF. The DNA of the CDR3 is TGTGCCAGCACTAGGACAGAGAACACTGAAGCTTTCTTT.

This clonotype was observed a few times. The chain links TRBV14 to TRBJ2-1; 8 nucleotides agree with TRBD2. This CDR3 has 18 residues. Germline CDR1 reads SGHDN; CDR2 reads FVKESK. After removal of 0 bases from V and 0 bases from J, the junction contained 7 bases not matched to a gene. The CDR3 sequence is CASSQDIGSGVSYNEQFF. The CDR3 DNA reads TGTGCCAGCAGCCAAGATATTGGTAGCGGGGTCTCCTACAATGAGCAGTTCTTC.

The rearrangement uses TRBV15 and TRBJ2-2; 7 nucleotides align to TRBD1. Germline CDR1 LNHNV, CDR2 YYDKDF (reference sequence). The CDR3 has 16 residues. V lost 5 bases and J lost 0; bases outside the gene matches: 6. The CDR3 is CATSLRTGPNTGELFF. In DNA, the CDR3 is TGTGCCACCAGCCTAAGGACAGGACCGAACACCGGGGAGCTGTTTTTT.